This T cell receptor beta chain was observed in a study of T cell responses to AZD1222 COVID-19 vaccine. Background on the study: Second-dose groups at about 4 or about 12 weeks were pooled. General observations from the study: Recipients of AZD1222 seropositive at baseline numbered only 5 or 6. There were mostly white British donors and more females than males, and clonal diversity was possibly underestimated. Spike-specific TCR depth and breadth grew after two AZD1222 doses.

CDR1 is SGHNT, CDR2 YYREEE, per germline (reference sequence). The CDR3 consists of 15 residues. V lost 1 base to trimming and J lost 2 bases, with 11 bases between them. Data came from immunoSEQ multiplex PCR; TCRdb stores just in-frame clones and leaves some out. Of under 200,000 clones in the sample, around 93% were seen once. In its sample, this clone was seen a few times. Antigen: not known. The input for sequencing was peripheral blood, taken on day 0 of AZD1222 vaccination. This TCR came from an adult in good health. The J gene is TRBJ2-3, the V gene TRBV5-4; D unresolved. The CDR3 region is CASSLSARNTDTQYF. DNA for the CDR3: TGTGCCAGCAGCTTGTCGGCCAGAAACACAGATACGCAGTATTTT.